The rows below give T cell receptor beta chains drawn from one sample of a study of identical twins. TCRdb itself ran the 5' RACE reads through MiXCR, one entry per CDR3 protein. The data hold around 490,000 distinct CDR3 sequences, with under 25% observed a single time. These data also featured in a second study, about yellow fever vaccine responses in identical twins.

The sequencing sample was made of CD4+ T cells sorted from blood. These receptor sequences come from a woman aged 18-35 years in good health. The CDR3 runs from the conserved cysteine through the conserved F or W. D genes are given only for firm matches. The size entry is marked missing in some rows and otherwise reads once, few, many or a size class.

cdr3_aa,cdr3_nt,d_call,clone_size,v_call,j_call
CASSWGTRANVLTF,TGTGCCAGCAGTTGGGGGACCCGGGCCAACGTCCTGACTTTC,NA,NA,TRBV27,TRBJ2-6
CASSLIQGRHTGELFF,TGTGCCAGCAGCTTAATTCAGGGGAGGCACACCGGGGAGCTGTTTTTT,NA,NA,TRBV7-9,TRBJ2-2
CASSFSAGSNQPQHF,TGTGCCAGCAGTTTCTCGGCCGGGAGCAATCAGCCCCAGCATTTT,NA,NA,TRBV27,TRBJ1-5
CASRQTGERFF,TGTGCCAGCAGACAAACGGGGGAGCGGTTCTTC,NA,NA,TRBV28,TRBJ2-1
CSAREPRPNQPQHF,TGCAGTGCTAGAGAACCCCGTCCCAATCAGCCCCAGCATTTT,NA,NA,TRBV20-1,TRBJ1-5
CASSTTGAARNEQFF,TGTGCCAGCAGTACCACAGGGGCGGCTCGGAATGAGCAGTTCTTC,TRBD1,NA,TRBV28,TRBJ2-1
CASSPTAGGLQETQYF,TGTGCCAGCAGCCCCACTGCGGGGGGCCTCCAAGAGACCCAGTACTTC,TRBD2,NA,TRBV7-8,TRBJ2-5
CASSPTGYMGKETQYF,TGTGCCAGCAGCCCTACGGGATATATGGGGAAAGAGACCCAGTACTTC,NA,NA,TRBV7-8,TRBJ2-5
CASSPSGSEQYF,TGTGCCAGCTCACCTAGCGGGAGCGAGCAGTACTTC,TRBD2,NA,TRBV18,TRBJ2-7
CASSYFDLAGQETQYF,TGTGCCAGCAGTTACTTTGATCTAGCGGGTCAAGAGACCCAGTACTTC,TRBD2,NA,TRBV6-5,TRBJ2-5
CASSSIDKAEAFF,TGTGCCAGCAGCTCAATAGATAAGGCTGAAGCTTTCTTT,NA,NA,TRBV5-5,TRBJ1-1
CASSSLAGGPPDTQYF,TGTGCCAGCAGTTCCCTAGCGGGAGGGCCCCCAGATACGCAGTATTTT,TRBD2,NA,TRBV6-5,TRBJ2-3
CASSLETGVNQPQHF,TGTGCCAGCAGCTTAGAAACAGGTGTCAATCAGCCCCAGCATTTT,NA,NA,TRBV7-9,TRBJ1-5
CASSGGERAYEQYF,TGCGCCAGCAGCGGGGGGGAAAGGGCCTACGAGCAGTACTTC,TRBD2,NA,TRBV5-1,TRBJ2-7
CASSNSGRALDTQYF,TGTGCCAGCAGCAATAGCGGGAGGGCCTTAGATACGCAGTATTTT,TRBD2,NA,TRBV3-1,TRBJ2-3
CASSYSHRGSPLHF,TGTGCCAGCAGTTACTCCCACAGGGGATCACCCCTCCACTTT,TRBD1,NA,TRBV6-2/TRBV6-3,TRBJ1-6
CASSRLAGFQETQYF,TGTGCCAGCAGCCGACTAGCGGGATTCCAAGAGACCCAGTACTTC,TRBD2,NA,TRBV11-2,TRBJ2-5
CASSNSGTEQYF,TGCGCCAGCAGCAATAGCGGGACCGAGCAGTACTTC,TRBD2,NA,TRBV5-1,TRBJ2-7
CASSKLAGGAYEQYF,TGTGCCAGCAGCAAACTAGCGGGAGGAGCCTACGAGCAGTACTTC,TRBD2,few,TRBV14,TRBJ2-7
CSAGASGITDTQYF,TGCAGTGCTGGGGCTAGCGGGATCACAGATACGCAGTATTTT,TRBD2,NA,TRBV20-1,TRBJ2-3
CASSLDGRSSYEQYF,TGTGCCAGCAGTTTAGATGGACGAAGCTCCTACGAGCAGTACTTC,NA,many,TRBV5-1,TRBJ2-7
CASSSGRESTDTQYF,TGTGCCAGCTCAAGCGGGAGGGAAAGCACAGATACGCAGTATTTT,TRBD2,few,TRBV6-1,TRBJ2-3
CASSLGGRMIYNEQFF,TGTGCCAGCAGCCTCGGGGGGCGGATGATCTACAATGAGCAGTTCTTC,NA,few,TRBV7-3,TRBJ2-1
CASSGGGQFYNEQFF,TGTGCCAGCAGTGGGGGGGGACAGTTCTACAATGAGCAGTTCTTC,NA,few,TRBV28,TRBJ2-1
CASSLARVPGELFF,TGTGCCAGCAGCTTAGCGCGGGTTCCCGGGGAGCTGTTTTTT,NA,few,TRBV7-8,TRBJ2-2
CCASLGLGSGNTYEQYF,TGCTGTGCTAGCCTTGGGCTTGGGAGCGGGAATACCTACGAGCAGTACTTC,TRBD2,once,TRBV20-1,TRBJ2-7
CACSLGVDWGTEPSGELFF,TGTGCCTGCAGTTTAGGGGTCGATTGGGGGACAGAACCATCGGGGGAGCTGTTTTTT,TRBD1,NA,TRBV12-3/TRBV12-4,TRBJ2-2
CASSLYVTGGSDTQYF,TGTGCCAGCAGCTTATACGTAACAGGGGGCTCAGATACGCAGTATTTT,TRBD1,NA,TRBV7-9,TRBJ2-3
CASSLGDLHDYGYTF,TGTGCCAGCAGCTTAGGGGACCTCCATGACTATGGCTACACCTTC,NA,NA,TRBV11-2,TRBJ1-2
CASLGGTGRYNEQFF,TGTGCCAGTCTGGGGGGGACAGGGCGCTACAATGAGCAGTTCTTC,TRBD1,NA,TRBV6-1,TRBJ2-1
CASSVGGGTYNEQFF,TGCGCCAGCAGCGTGGGAGGGGGGACCTACAATGAGCAGTTCTTC,NA,few,TRBV5-1,TRBJ2-1
CSARDNGIQDTQYF,TGCAGTGCTAGAGATAACGGGATCCAAGATACGCAGTATTTT,NA,NA,TRBV20-1,TRBJ2-3
CASTRRGTGGHEQFF,TGTGCCAGCACCCGACGTGGGACAGGGGGCCATGAGCAGTTCTTC,TRBD1,NA,TRBV6-1,TRBJ2-1
CASSYAGGRVGPEAFF,TGTGCCAGCAGCTATGCGGGGGGCCGCGTGGGGCCTGAAGCTTTCTTT,NA,many,TRBV5-5,TRBJ1-1
CASSLVQKETQYF,TGCGCCAGCAGCTTGGTGCAGAAAGAGACCCAGTACTTC,NA,few,TRBV5-1,TRBJ2-5
CASSFYLLGGNADTQYF,TGTGCCAGCAGCTTTTATCTCTTAGGGGGGAACGCAGATACGCAGTATTTT,NA,once,TRBV7-2,TRBJ2-3
CASSLEGSGAGTYEQYF,TGCGCCAGCAGCTTGGAGGGGTCGGGGGCAGGGACCTACGAGCAGTACTTC,NA,NA,TRBV5-1,TRBJ2-7
CASSPRTGKLFF,TGTGCCAGCAGTCCCCGGACGGGAAAACTGTTTTTT,NA,NA,TRBV12-3/TRBV12-4,TRBJ1-4
CASIPRAGDNEQFF,TGTGCCAGTATCCCACGAGCCGGTGACAATGAGCAGTTCTTC,NA,NA,TRBV19,TRBJ2-1
CASRQDSPDTQYF,TGTGCCAGCAGGCAGGATTCCCCCGATACGCAGTATTTT,NA,NA,TRBV2,TRBJ2-3
CSARGPSEQYF,TGCAGTGCTAGGGGGCCCTCCGAGCAGTACTTC,NA,NA,TRBV20-1,TRBJ2-7
CASSQGGQGGGEQYF,TGTGCCAGCAGCCAAGGTGGGCAGGGAGGCGGCGAGCAGTACTTC,NA,NA,TRBV14,TRBJ2-7